This paragraph reports one T cell receptor (beta chain). Libraries were prepared by immunoSEQ multiplex PCR; TCRdb keeps only in-frame clonotypes and omits some of them. The sample has some 24,000 clones; about 91% are singletons. The data originate from a study of blood T cell repertoires in COVID-19. Study at large: COVID-19 samples from acute and convalescent phases originated in the United States, Italy and Spain.

The V gene's germline CDR1 is LGHDT and CDR2 YNNKEL (reference sequence). The CDR3 loop spans 13 amino acids. V lost 4 bases, J lost 6 bases, and 13 bases lay in between. The chain recombines TRBV3-1 (or the pseudogene TRBV3-2) with TRBJ2-7; perhaps TRBD2 as D (5 bases). The TCR originated in a human donor in a cohort sampled during active COVID-19. Sequencing was done on a sample of peripheral blood. The CDR3 loop reads CASSRAPRGEQYF. Here the CDR3 DNA reads TGTGCCAGCAGCCGAGCGCCCCGGGGCGAGCAGTACTTC.